The rows below give T cell receptor beta chains drawn from one sample of a study of preoperative IRX-2 immunotherapy in early breast cancer. Measured with immunoSEQ multiplex PCR; TCRdb has only the in-frame clones, and not every one. The top ten hold roughly 1.5% of the sample, which has about 62,000 clones, 94% seen once. This specimen was acquired from a patient treated with IRX-2 immunotherapy. These receptors were obtained from a human donor with breast cancer. CDR3s include the opening cysteine and the closing phenylalanine or tryptophan. The order of the fields is clone size, J gene, V gene, D gene, CDR3 DNA, CDR3 protein. A D gene is named only where the DNA matches it firmly. Clone size appears in some rows only: once, few, many, or a class for an expanded clone.

>.|TRBJ1-5|TRBV21-1|.
TGTGCCAGCAGCAAAGAGGGGGGCAATCAGCCCCAGCATTTT
CASSKEGGNQPQHF
>.|TRBJ2-3|TRBV5-1|TRBD2
TGCGCCAGCAGCTTGGAAGCGGGGGGCACAGATACGCAGTATTTT
CASSLEAGGTDTQYF
>.|TRBJ2-3|TRBV7-3|.
TGTGCCAGCAGCTCCCCTAGCTACGGAGATACGCAGTATTTT
CASSSPSYGDTQYF
>.|TRBJ1-3|TRBV14|TRBD1
TGTGCCAGCAGCCATCAACAGGGGTTCCCCTCTGGAAACACCATATATTTT
CASSHQQGFPSGNTIYF
>.|TRBJ2-2|TRBV7-8|.
TGTGCCAGCAGCTCCCGGGGAGTTAGGAACACCGGGGAGCTGTTTTTT
CASSSRGVRNTGELFF
>.|TRBJ2-5|TRBV15|.
TGTGCCACCAGCCCCAACCTCCGGACCGCTGGTGAGACCCAGTACTTC
CATSPNLRTAGETQYF
>.|TRBJ2-1|TRBV10-3|TRBD2
TGTGCCATCAGTGAGTTGGAGACTAGCGGCCTAGAGAATGAGCAGTTCTTC
CAISELETSGLENEQFF
>.|TRBJ1-5|TRBV19|.
TGTGCCAGTACTCGGGGTACTAATCAGCCCCAGCATTTT
CASTRGTNQPQHF
>.|TRBJ1-4|TRBV7-9|.
TGTGCCAGCAGCGCAAGGGCGGGAGGGGAAAAACTGTTTTTT
CASSARAGGEKLFF
>.|TRBJ2-1|TRBV27|TRBD2
TGTGCCAGCAGTCTGGGACTAGCGGGAGGGATAACCTACAATGAGCAGTTCTTC
CASSLGLAGGITYNEQFF
>.|TRBJ2-1|TRBV4-3|TRBD2
TGCGCCAGCAGCCAAGATTTAGGACTAGCGATCTACAATGAGCAGTTCTTC
CASSQDLGLAIYNEQFF
>once|TRBJ2-7|TRBV4-3|.
TGCGCCAGCAGCCAGTACCTAGCCTACGAGCAGTACTTC
CASSQYLAYEQYF
>.|TRBJ2-3|TRBV5-6|TRBD2
TGTGCCAGCAGCTTCGGCGGGGGAAGCACAGATACGCAGTATTTT
CASSFGGGSTDTQYF
>.|TRBJ1-4|TRBV10-3|.
TGTGCCATCAGTGAGTCCTGGCCTCTCGGTAATGAAAAACTGTTTTTT
CAISESWPLGNEKLFF
>.|TRBJ2-2|TRBV18|TRBD2
TGTGCCAGCTCACCAGGACTAGCGGGGAGCGGGGAGCTGTTTTTT
CASSPGLAGSGELFF
>.|TRBJ2-2|TRBV7-2|TRBD2
TGTGCCAGCAGCGTACTAGCGGGCTCGAACACCGGGGAGCTGTTTTTT
CASSVLAGSNTGELFF
>.|TRBJ1-5|TRBV4-3|.
TGCGCCAGCAGCCAGGGCAGGAACAATCAGCCCCAGCATTTT
CASSQGRNNQPQHF
>.|TRBJ2-1|TRBV7-2|.
TGTGCCAGCAGCTTAGGGGCGAGCGGAGTCTACAATGAGCAGTTCTTC
CASSLGASGVYNEQFF
>.|TRBJ1-4|TRBV4-2|TRBD1
TGTGCCAGCAGCCCGGACAGGGGAGATGAAAAACTGTTTTTT
CASSPDRGDEKLFF
>.|TRBJ1-1|TRBV5-4|.
TGTGCCAGCAGGAAGGAACCTTGGGGGGCTGGCACTGAAGCTTTCTTT
CASRKEPWGAGTEAFF
>once|TRBJ2-7|TRBV14|.
TGTGCCAGCAGCCAAGCCGATATATGGGGAACCCCCTACTACGAGCAGTACTTC
CASSQADIWGTPYYEQYF
>.|TRBJ1-1|TRBV5-4|.
TGTGCCAGCAGCTTGGGGCGGTTGAACACTGAAGCTTTCTTT
CASSLGRLNTEAFF
>.|TRBJ1-2|TRBV15|TRBD1
TGTGCCACCAGCGCTGACAGGGGGCAGTCAAACTATGGCTACACCTTC
CATSADRGQSNYGYTF
>.|TRBJ2-2|TRBV29-1|.
TGCAGCGTTGAGGGGCAGGGGAACACCGGGGAGCTGTTTTTT
CSVEGQGNTGELFF
>.|TRBJ1-5|TRBV7-6|.
TGTGCCAGCAGCATAGGGGACCTTCCTTCTCAGCCCCAGCATTTT
CASSIGDLPSQPQHF
>.|TRBJ1-4|TRBV11-2|.
TGTGCCAGCAGCTTAGTCAGGGGTGGACCTAATGAAAAACTGTTTTTT
CASSLVRGGPNEKLFF